Listed below are T cell receptor beta chains from one sample, sequenced in a study of regulatory T cells in long-lasting Graves disease. TCRdb redid the calling of the multiplex PCR reads with MiXCR, one entry per CDR3 protein. The sample lists around 250,000 distinct CDR3 sequences, 20% to 25% occurring once. Sequencing was performed on peripheral blood mononuclear cells (PBMCs), taken at new diagnosis, from a patient treated with antithyroid drugs. The receptors stem from a female donor with Graves disease. Both conserved end residues are part of each CDR3. D genes are given only for firm matches.

V,D,CDR3
TRBV7-2,TRBD2,CASSPPSGREETQYF
TRBV13,TRBD2,CASSGGPGLAGAAEQFF
TRBV30,-,CACVLGNNEQFF
TRBV7-9,TRBD2,CASSSGLAGVPDTQYF
TRBV7-2,TRBD2,CASSSDLAGSGIYNEQFF
TRBV7-2,-,CASRVGFMTEAFF
TRBV2,TRBD1,CARAGTGGYGYTF
TRBV7-3,TRBD1,CASSPGQGDKNIQYF
TRBV12-3/TRBV12-4,-,CASGTRGPTEAFF
TRBV28,TRBD1,CASRYSQGDRDIGGYTF
TRBV28,-,CASSLWPTGGNTEAFF
TRBV7-3,TRBD2,CASSLIPSGGTYNEQFF
TRBV6-2/TRBV6-3,-,CASSQLAYEQYF
TRBV28,-,CASTLFGRTEAFF
TRBV7-2,TRBD2,CASTPSGGGWNEQFF
TRBV15,-,CATSTEQGYEQYF
TRBV6-1,-,CASSPVTGYLSYEQYF
TRBV25-1,-,CASSGRGSVGYTF
TRBV6-2/TRBV6-3,TRBD2,CASSRGTSAPLFNEQFF
TRBV12-3/TRBV12-4,-,CASSPMGITGELFF
TRBV11-2,TRBD1,CASSSPGQGDEQYF
TRBV3-1,-,CASSQGEKLFF
TRBV6-1,-,CASSPGRGNSPLHF
TRBV5-1,TRBD2,CASSLGGTSGGKSVYEQYF
TRBV30,-,CAWSLGPTGNTQYF
TRBV6-5,-,CASSYRLSYEQYF
TRBV12-3/TRBV12-4,-,CASSSLTNEKLFF
TRBV12-3/TRBV12-4,TRBD1,CASSLQQGQMANQPQHF
TRBV19,TRBD1,CASSPPGQGKNTEAFF
TRBV14,-,CASSPVRGRRGGETQYF
TRBV29-1,TRBD1,CSVLGDRGTETQYF
TRBV20-1,-,CSARDSGVGYTF
TRBV9,-,CASSVTGTFTDTQYF
TRBV7-2,TRBD1,CASSPGGQMQETQYF
TRBV28,-,CASSLWTHDEYEQYF
TRBV7-8,-,CASSLEQGYGYTF
TRBV6-1,TRBD2,CASRSSGTGTQYF
TRBV20-1,-,CSAHDSYEQYF
TRBV11-2,-,CASSLVSVGASYEQYF
TRBV20-1,TRBD1,CSAKQGAFNEKLFF
TRBV5-8,-,CASSLAGGVMDEQYF
TRBV18,TRBD2,CASSPSGGLEQYF
TRBV3-1,TRBD2,CASSQDRGLAGLLNEQFF
TRBV7-9,-,CASSLSPSRSSYEQYF
TRBV12-3/TRBV12-4,-,CASSLGDTDTQYF
TRBV20-1,TRBD1,CSAQGQFSYEQCF
TRBV4-1,-,CASSQDEAYGSYNEQFF
TRBV7-8,-,CASSLMQGTNEKLFF
TRBV7-3,TRBD2,CASSLTIAGGPTEQFF
TRBV4-3,-,CASSQRGIRDGYTF
TRBV5-6,TRBD1,CASSPGRDRVLETQYF
TRBV28,-,CASSLISGTGELFF
TRBV20-1,TRBD1,CSARDPGGIYQPQHF